These 19 T cell receptor beta chains were sequenced from one sample in a study of T cells after yellow fever vaccination (dated by TCRdb to about 2019). The treatment or condition label corresponds to: live attenuated yellow fever vaccine strain. To prepare the library, 5' RACE was applied. The instrument was an Illumina HiSeq 2500. In TCRdb, the public reads were trimmed at Q25 with fastp and aligned with MiXCR, with productive beta chains retained. Every entry covers one CDR3 protein and lists the most common genes and DNA from its rows. A total of 610,000 or so distinct CDR3 sequences appear in this sample, around an eighth of them only once. About 15% of the sample is taken by the ten largest. The sample consisted of PBMCs, taken on the day of the yellow fever booster vaccination. The receptors were sampled from a man aged 30 to 45 who received the YFV17D yellow fever vaccine.

The rearrangement links TRBV15 to TRBJ2-7, with 10 bases fitting TRBD1. V dropped 2 bases and J dropped 0; count of bases not matched to a gene: 7. CDR1 is LNHNV and CDR2 is YYDKDF in the germline V gene (reference sequence). The CDR3 is made up of 17 amino acids. The CDR3 spells CATSRKTGGQISYEQYF. The CDR3, as DNA: TGTGCCACCAGCAGAAAGACAGGGGGCCAGATCTCCTACGAGCAGTACTTC.

The CDR3 loop reads CASSEAPGTNEKLFF. The CDR3 region has the DNA TGTGCCAGCAGTGAAGCTCCAGGGACTAATGAAAAACTGTTTTTT. The V and J genes are TRBV6-1 and TRBJ1-4; weak D call: TRBD1 (5 bases). Germline V gene lookup returns CDR1 MNHNS and CDR2 SASEGT. CDR3 length equals 15 residues. Trimming stripped 0 bases from V and 2 bases from J, with 7 bases between.

J is TRBJ1-2 and V is TRBV3-1, with 8 nucleotides matching TRBD1. The trim removed 7 bases at V and 7 bases at J, leaving 11 bases unmatched. Germline V gives CDR1 LGHDT, CDR2 YNNKEL (reference sequence). The CDR3 length is 14 residues. Written as DNA, the CDR3 is TGTGCCAGCAACCACGACAGGGGAAGGGGTGGCTACACCTTC. Translated, it gives CASNHDRGRGGYTF.

In this sample, this clonotype turned up a few times. J is TRBJ2-7 and V is TRBV25-1, with 8 bases that match TRBD2. The germline gives CDR1 MGHDK, CDR2 SYGVNS. V gave up 6 bases and J gave up 5 bases; unmatched junction bases: 9. The CDR3 covers 14 residues. CDR3 in DNA: TGTGCCAGCAGCGCCCCGGGGGGGCTTAACGAGCAGTACTTC. It yields the protein CASSAPGGLNEQYF.

As to this clonotype: Sequence at one end of the junction differs from germline and may be a read error. The genes are TRBV7-2 and TRBJ2-6; unclear D gene. Germline V gene data show CDR1 as SGHTA and CDR2 as FQGNSA. The CDR3 runs 14 residues. The CDR3 DNA is TGTGCCACCAGCTTATACTCTGGGGCCAACGTCCTGACTTTC. Its protein product is CATSLYSGANVLTF.

This clonotype has only a few counts. This rearrangement joins TRBV7-2 to TRBJ1-4; tentative D call: TRBD1 (5 bases). Germline V gene data show CDR1 as SGHTA and CDR2 as FQGNSA. This CDR3 region has 14 residues. V lost 4 bases, J lost 6 bases, and 12 bases lay in between. The CDR3 sequence is CASSSEGHYEKLFF. Written as DNA, the CDR3 is TGTGCCAGCAGCTCCGAAGGACACTATGAAAAACTGTTTTTT.

This clonotype was recorded many times. The CDR3 DNA reads TGCAGTGCTAGAGTGCAACTAGCGGGAGTTACAGATACGCAGTATTTT. Protein product: CSARVQLAGVTDTQYF. V is TRBV20-1 and J is TRBJ2-3; 11 bases agree with TRBD2. Germline CDR1 and CDR2: DFQATT and SNEGSKA (reference sequence). V lost 1 base to trimming and J lost 3 bases; unmatched junction nucleotides: 6. This CDR3 contains 16 residues.

The chain's CDR3 is CASRRPGQGQYEQYF. The CDR3 DNA reads TGTGCCAGCAGAAGACCGGGACAGGGGCAATACGAGCAGTACTTC. The J gene is TRBJ2-7, the V gene TRBV6-1; 10 bases line up with TRBD1. CDR1 is MNHNS, CDR2 SASEGT, per germline. The CDR3 covers 15 residues. V lost 6 bases and J lost 4; bases outside the gene matches: 9.

Notes on this clonotype: The junction differs from germline at one of its ends, possibly a read error. The rearrangement joins TRBV7-3 to TRBJ2-1; 11 positions match TRBD2. This CDR3 has 15 amino acids. CDR1 and CDR2 from the germline V gene are SGHTA and FQGTGA. The CDR3 spells CASRLAGDSYNELFF. CDR3 DNA: TGTGCCAGCAGACTAGCGGGAGATTCCTACAATGAGCTGTTCTTC.

This sequence joins TRBV7-2 and TRBJ2-7; TRBD2 matches 7 bases. With 1 base clipped from V and 3 bases from J, the junction kept 6 bases outside the gene matches. This CDR3 has 15 residues. Germline values: CDR1 SGHTA, CDR2 FQGNSA. This chain's CDR3 is CASSLEGGSGYEQYF. As DNA, the CDR3 is TGTGCCAGCAGCTTAGAGGGCGGGAGCGGCTACGAGCAGTACTTC.

V is TRBV5-4 and J is TRBJ2-5; D is possibly TRBD2 (6 bases). The ends were cut back, 2 bases at V and 2 bases at J, with 16 bases in the middle. CDR1 and CDR2 (germline): SGHNT, YYREEE (reference sequence). The CDR3 consists of 16 residues. CDR3 amino acids: CASSLKGSGLQETQYF. DNA for the CDR3: TGTGCCAGCAGCTTAAAGGGTTCGGGACTTCAAGAGACCCAGTACTTC.

V is TRBV29-1 and J is TRBJ2-3, with 7 bases that match TRBD2. The CDR3 is 12 residues long. With V trimmed by 8 bases and J by 10 bases, 12 bases remained unmatched. The germline V gene encodes CDR1 SQVTM and CDR2 ANQGSEA. The CDR3 coding sequence is TGCAGCACCCGAAAAGAGGGGAGGGCGCAGTATTTT. This gives the protein CSTRKEGRAQYF.

This clonotype turned up a few times. The chain carries TRBV7-2 and TRBJ2-7, with a possible D match to TRBD1 (7 bases). This CDR3 comprises 12 residues. V lost 5 bases and J 7 bases, leaving 12 bases between the germline ends. Germline-derived CDR1 and CDR2 are SGHTA and FQGNSA. CDR3 nucleotides: TGTGCCAGCAGCGAGCAGGGGGGTGAGCAGTACTTC. Protein product: CASSEQGGEQYF.

This clonotype was counted a few times. The chain links TRBV20-1 to TRBJ1-5; unclear D gene. Trimming removed 3 bases at V and 1 base at J, with 10 bases between. The germline gives CDR1 DFQATT, CDR2 SNEGSKA (reference sequence). The CDR3 extends over 14 amino acids. CDR3 coding DNA: TGCAGTGCTAGTGGCACCCTGAGCAATCAGCCCCAGCATTTT. It is translated as CSASGTLSNQPQHF.

This clonotype was counted ten times or more. The CDR3 DNA sequence: TGCAGTGCTAGGGAAGGGTACGTCGACATTCAGTACTTC. Translating it yields CSAREGYVDIQYF. V and J are TRBV20-1 and TRBJ2-4; D gene uncertain. Germline V gene sequence: CDR1 DFQATT, CDR2 SNEGSKA (reference sequence). Trimming pared 3 bases from V and 8 bases from J, leaving 14 bases between. The CDR3 length is 13 residues.

V gene TRBV10-2 combines with J gene TRBJ2-7, with D hard to call. The V end lost 6 bases, the J end lost 1 base, and 7 bases lay between the germline ends. CDR1 is WSHSY and CDR2 is SAAADI in the germline V gene. The length of the CDR3 is 12 residues. The CDR3 sequence is CASRSRSYEQYF. CDR3 sequence (DNA): TGCGCCAGCAGATCTAGATCCTACGAGCAGTACTTC.

This clonotype has more than one count but fewer than ten. This chain links TRBV12-3 or TRBV12-4 with TRBJ1-3; 11 nucleotides line up with TRBD1. The CDR3 covers 19 residues. With V trimmed by 5 bases and J by 2 bases, 14 bases remained unmatched. CDR3 residues: CASSNRRTGGELPGNTIYF. CDR3 sequence (DNA): TGTGCCAGCAGTAACCGGAGGACAGGGGGCGAACTACCTGGAAACACCATATATTTT.

This clonotype occurred a few times. The chain couples TRBV6-2 or TRBV6-3 to TRBJ2-1; maybe TRBD2 (7 bases). The CDR3 has 14 residues. Germline-derived CDR1 and CDR2 are MNHEY and SVGEGT. Trimming cost V 8 bases and J 4 bases, with 15 bases left between them. The CDR3 reads CASFEGGGYNEQFF. CDR3 nucleotide sequence: TGTGCCAGCTTCGAGGGAGGGGGGTACAATGAGCAGTTCTTC.

This chain joins TRBV10-3 and TRBJ2-3; TRBD2 is a possible D gene (6 bases). The germline V and J ends were trimmed by 11 bases and 3 bases, with 18 bases remaining between them. The CDR3 extends over 14 amino acids. CDR1 and CDR2 from the germline V gene are ENHRY and SYGVKD. CDR3 DNA: TGTGCCGTCCGTCCGGGGGTGGGGACAGATACGCAGTATTTT. It encodes CAVRPGVGTDTQYF.